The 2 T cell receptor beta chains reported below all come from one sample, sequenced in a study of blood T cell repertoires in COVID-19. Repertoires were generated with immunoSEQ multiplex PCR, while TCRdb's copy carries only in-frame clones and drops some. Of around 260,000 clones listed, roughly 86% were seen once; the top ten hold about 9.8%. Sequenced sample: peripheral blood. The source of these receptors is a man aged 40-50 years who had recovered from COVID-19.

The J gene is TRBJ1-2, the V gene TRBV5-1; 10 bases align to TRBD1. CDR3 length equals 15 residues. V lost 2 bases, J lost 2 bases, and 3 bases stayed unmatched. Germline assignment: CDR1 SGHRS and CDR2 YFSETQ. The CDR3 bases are TGCGCCAGCAGCTTACCGGGACAGGGGAACTATGGCTACACCTTC. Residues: CASSLPGQGNYGYTF.

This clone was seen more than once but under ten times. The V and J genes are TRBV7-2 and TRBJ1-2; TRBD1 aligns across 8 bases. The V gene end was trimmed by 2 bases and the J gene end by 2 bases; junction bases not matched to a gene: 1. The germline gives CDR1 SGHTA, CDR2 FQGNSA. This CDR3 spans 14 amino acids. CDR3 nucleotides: TGTGCCAGCAGCTTAACAGGGGGGAACTATGGCTACACCTTC. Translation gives CASSLTGGNYGYTF. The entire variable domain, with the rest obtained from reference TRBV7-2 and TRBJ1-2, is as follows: GAGVSQSPSNKVTEKGKDVELRCDPISGHTALYWYRQSLGQGLEFLIYFQGNSAPDKSGLPSDRFSAERTGGSVSTLTIQRTQQEDSAVYLCASSLTGGNYGYTFGSGTRLTVV.